The 15 T cell receptor beta chains listed next were all sequenced from one sample in a study of blood T cells in healthy people across ages. For the second PCR, which ran for about 7 to 11 cycles, a sample-barcoded 5' primer and a J-beta primer mix were used. MiXCR was run by TCRdb on the 5' RACE reads, yielding one entry per CDR3 protein. The sample includes 850,000 to 950,000 distinct CDR3 sequences, less than 35% of them seen just once. Material for sequencing was blood. The receptors originated from a woman older than 75 in good health.

This clonotype was observed at least ten times. The gene calls are TRBV12-3 or TRBV12-4 and TRBJ2-7; 10 bases are a match to TRBD1. The CDR3 consists of 15 residues. J gave up 6 bases and V 5 bases, and 10 bases lay outside the gene matches. The CDR3 region is CASSPTGQGKSEQYF. DNA for the CDR3: TGTGCCAGCAGTCCCACGGGACAGGGGAAATCCGAGCAGTACTTC.

This clonotype occurred a few times. This rearrangement joins TRBV7-2 to TRBJ2-2, with TRBD1 identical over 11 bases. The CDR3 totals 17 residues. V lost 0 bases to trimming and J lost 7 bases; unmatched junction nucleotides: 7. Germline assignment: CDR1 SGHTA and CDR2 FQGNSA. The DNA of the CDR3 is TGTGCCAGCAGCTTAGCGATGGGGACAGGGGGACTCGGGGAGCTGTTTTTT. Protein product: CASSLAMGTGGLGELFF.

This clonotype has a handful of counts. The rearrangement uses TRBV30 and TRBJ1-6; TRBD1 might be the D (5 bases). The germline CDR1 and CDR2 sequences are GTSNPN and SVGIG (reference sequence). The CDR3 is 15 residues long. V was trimmed by 4 bases and J by 4 bases, leaving 14 bases between them. The CDR3 sequence: CAWTSRGGYNSPLHF. The CDR3 DNA is TGTGCCTGGACCTCCCGGGGGGGGTATAATTCACCCCTCCACTTT.

This clonotype was seen ten or more times. The CDR3 coding sequence is TGTGCCAGCAGCTTAGGTTTCTTGGACAGGGCTGGGGCCAACGTCCTGACTTTC. It codes for CASSLGFLDRAGANVLTF. The V gene is TRBV7-9, the J gene TRBJ2-6; 8 nucleotides line up with TRBD1. In germline, CDR1 is SEHNR, CDR2 FQNEAQ (reference sequence). V was clipped by 1 base and J by 2 bases; unmatched bases: 7. CDR3 length equals 18 residues. The whole variable domain, filled in from reference TRBV7-9 and TRBJ2-6, reads DTGVSQNPRHKITKRGQNVTFRCDPISEHNRLYWYRQTLGQGPEFLTYFQNEAQLEKSRLLSDRFSAERPKGSFSTLEIQRTEQGDSAMYLCASSLGFLDRAGANVLTFGAGSRLTVL.

The chain carries TRBV20-1 and TRBJ1-1; D is perhaps TRBD1 (6 bases). The germline V gene has CDR1 DFQATT and CDR2 SNEGSKA (reference sequence). This CDR3 comprises 14 residues. The V end was cut by 3 bases, the J end by 4 bases, with 15 bases between. The CDR3 DNA is TGCAGTGCTAGGTCCACAGGGAGGGCCACTGAAGCTTTCTTT. Translating it yields CSARSTGRATEAFF.

This clonotype was seen ten or more times. The rearrangement uses TRBV7-9 and TRBJ1-2, with 7 bases that match TRBD1. The germline gives CDR1 SEHNR, CDR2 FQNEAQ (reference sequence). The CDR3 length is 16 residues. Trimming removed 4 bases from V and 3 bases from J; junction bases left unmatched: 11. CDR3 nucleotides: TGTGCCAGCAGCTCTCGAGGTGCCAGGGGGGACTATGGCTACACCTTC. Translating it yields CASSSRGARGDYGYTF.

Comments on this clonotype: A clone one base away is much larger, so this may be a read error. The chain joins TRBV24-1 to TRBJ2-3, with TRBD1 matching 9 bases. Germline V gives CDR1 KGHDR, CDR2 SFDVKD. The CDR3 totals 17 residues. In DNA, the CDR3 is TGTGCCACCAGTTATTTGAGCGGGACAGGGAGCACAGATACGCAGTATTTT. Its protein is CATSYLSGTGSTDTQYF.

About this clonotype itself: This could be a read error, since a much larger clone is one nucleotide away. The chain combines TRBV10-2 with TRBJ2-5; D is uncertain. Per the germline V gene, CDR1 is WSHSY and CDR2 is SAAADI. Trimming took 7 bases from V and 11 from J, leaving 14 bases between them. This CDR3 region has 11 residues. This CDR3 is CASTASNEQYF. For the CDR3, the DNA is TGCGCCAGCACGGCAAGTAATGAGCAGTACTTC.

About this clonotype: With a much larger clone just one base away, this may be a read error. The gene calls are TRBV6-5 and TRBJ2-5, with TRBD1 matching over 8 bases. Unmatched junction bases numbered 11, after V lost 6 bases and J lost 5 bases. The CDR3 is made up of 15 amino acids. The germline CDR1 and CDR2 sequences are MNHEY and SVGAGI. DNA for the CDR3: TGTGCCAGCAGAAGCGGACAGGGAAGAAGCGAGACCCAGTACTTC. Protein sequence: CASRSGQGRSETQYF.

This clonotype appeared a few times. V usage is TRBV3-1 and J usage is TRBJ2-5; D may be TRBD2 (6 bases). Trimming cost V 4 bases and J 0 bases, with 9 bases left between them. Per germline, CDR1 LGHDT and CDR2 YNNKEL (reference sequence). The CDR3 spans 14 residues. The DNA for the CDR3 is TGTGCCAGCAGCCCCCGGGACTACCAAGAGACCCAGTACTTC. This codes for CASSPRDYQETQYF.

This clonotype occurred many times. V gene TRBV6-2 or TRBV6-3 combines with J gene TRBJ2-5; D unclear. This CDR3 spans 13 amino acids. Germline-derived CDR1 and CDR2 are MNHEY and SVGEGT. The V end was cut by 2 bases, the J end by 5 bases, with 9 bases between. CDR3 bases: TGTGCCAGCAGTTACGAAATTGGGGAGACCCAGTACTTC. Encoded protein: CASSYEIGETQYF.

This clonotype was seen a few times. This CDR3 is CASGRTSPYNEQFF. Here the CDR3 DNA reads TGTGCCAGCGGGCGGACAAGCCCCTACAATGAGCAGTTCTTC. The chain links TRBV28 to TRBJ2-1, with D tentatively TRBD1 (5 bases). CDR1 and CDR2 (germline): MDHEN, SYDVKM. V was clipped by 8 bases and J by 2 bases, with 13 bases between them. The length of the CDR3 is 14 residues.

This clonotype appeared many times. This CDR3 is CASSGSGVSDTQYF. In DNA form, the CDR3 reads TGTGCCAGCAGTGGTAGCGGGGTTTCAGATACGCAGTATTTT. The genes are TRBV28 and TRBJ2-3; TRBD2 matches at 8 bases. The V and J ends lost 5 bases and 4 bases, in that order; junction bases with no gene match: 5. Germline V gene sequence: CDR1 MDHEN, CDR2 SYDVKM. This CDR3 has 14 residues.

This chain joins TRBV7-2 and TRBJ2-7, with D possibly being TRBD1 (6 bases). Germline-derived CDR1 and CDR2 are SGHTA and FQGNSA. CDR3 length: 14 amino acids. Trimming removed 5 bases at V and 3 bases at J, with 14 bases between. The chain's CDR3 is CASSARQANYEQYF. The CDR3 nucleotides read TGTGCCAGCAGCGCCCGACAGGCGAACTACGAGCAGTACTTC.

This clonotype was observed at least ten times. J is TRBJ1-6 and V is TRBV12-3 or TRBV12-4; 10 positions match TRBD1. This CDR3 region has 15 residues. The junction had 4 bases not matched to a gene; V was cut back by 1 base and J by 10 bases. Here the CDR3 DNA reads TGTGCCAGCAGTTTAGGAGGGACAGGGGTGTCACCCCTCCACTTT. Its protein product is CASSLGGTGVSPLHF.